These T cell receptor beta chains were read from a single sample in a study of blood T cell repertoires in COVID-19. Sequenced by immunoSEQ multiplex PCR; TCRdb stores in-frame clones only, minus some. This table has about 320,000 clones, about 89% appearing once. What was sequenced was PBMCs or T cells enriched from blood (not recorded which). The receptor source for this set is a man aged 55 to 69 who had recovered from COVID-19. Each CDR3 is given with its conserved first and last residue. A D gene is named only where the DNA matches it firmly. Some rows have no size entry. The others give once, few or many, or a class for an expanded clone.

v_call	clone_size	d_call	j_call	cdr3_aa	cdr3_nt
TRBV7-9	-	-	TRBJ2-7	CASSLEAAGEQYF	TGTGCCAGCAGCTTAGAGGCGGCGGGGGAGCAGTACTTC
TRBV5-1	once	-	TRBJ2-3	CASSKTGLLPDTQYF	TGCGCCAGCAGCAAAACAGGGCTCCTCCCGGATACGCAGTATTTT
TRBV14	once	-	TRBJ1-3	CASRETGTGNTIYF	TGTGCCAGCAGAGAAACAGGGACGGGAAACACCATATATTTT
TRBV4-3	-	-	TRBJ2-3	CASSQGLRTVVSDTQYF	TGCGCCAGCAGCCAAGGGCTGCGGACAGTGGTGTCAGATACGCAGTATTTT
TRBV5-1	-	TRBD1	TRBJ2-7	CASSLGQGANEQYF	TGCGCCAGCAGCTTGGGACAGGGGGCCAACGAGCAGTACTTC
TRBV5-1	-	TRBD1	TRBJ2-7	CASSPNVGQFSSYEQYF	TGCGCCAGCAGCCCAAACGTGGGACAGTTTTCCTCCTACGAGCAGTACTTC
TRBV2	-	TRBD1	TRBJ2-1	CASSEGQGAREQFF	TGTGCCAGCAGTGAAGGACAGGGGGCAAGGGAGCAGTTCTTC
TRBV6-1	-	-	TRBJ2-7	CASSEALIQLQTYEQYF	TGTGCCAGCAGTGAAGCGCTAATACAGCTCCAAACCTACGAGCAGTACTTC
TRBV24-1	few	-	TRBJ1-2	CATSDSGYGYTF	TGTGCCACCAGTGATTCGGGGTATGGCTACACCTTC
TRBV19	-	TRBD1	TRBJ2-5	CASSQTGGVGETQYF	TGTGCCAGTAGTCAGACAGGGGGCGTTGGAGAGACCCAGTACTTC
TRBV4-2	once	-	TRBJ1-4	CASSQASGSSNEKLFF	TGTGCCAGCAGCCAAGCCTCCGGGTCATCTAATGAAAAACTGTTTTTT
TRBV28	-	-	TRBJ1-5	CASSLLWGVQPQHF	TGTGCCAGCAGTTTATTGTGGGGCGTTCAGCCCCAGCATTTT
TRBV5-1	-	TRBD2	TRBJ2-5	CASSFGGGPETQYF	TGCGCCAGCAGCTTTGGGGGAGGGCCCGAGACCCAGTACTTC
TRBV12-3/TRBV12-4	-	-	TRBJ1-5	CASSHGTRQPQHF	TGTGCCAGCAGTCACGGGACTCGTCAGCCCCAGCATTTT
TRBV7-2	-	TRBD1	TRBJ2-2	CASSSRIPGQGGTGELFF	TGTGCCAGCAGCTCGCGTATTCCGGGACAGGGGGGAACCGGGGAGCTGTTTTTT
TRBV28	-	-	TRBJ2-1	CASRLRVPGEQFF	TGTGCCAGCAGGCTACGAGTGCCGGGTGAGCAGTTCTTC
TRBV5-1	-	-	TRBJ2-7	CASSPTPGSGYEQYF	TGCGCCAGCAGCCCGACGCCCGGGAGCGGATACGAGCAGTACTTC
TRBV13	-	TRBD1	TRBJ2-7	CASSRLGQGLNYEQYF	TGTGCCAGCAGCCGTTTGGGACAGGGGCTAAACTACGAGCAGTACTTC
TRBV19	-	-	TRBJ1-2	CASSTDTLGGYTF	TGTGCCAGTAGCACAGACACCCTGGGCGGCTACACCTTC
TRBV9	-	-	TRBJ1-2	CASSPSSTATYYGYTF	TGTGCCAGCAGCCCTAGTTCGACAGCAACCTACTATGGCTACACCTTC
TRBV19	-	-	TRBJ1-2	CASHGRGHPNYGYTF	TGTGCCAGCCATGGTAGGGGACACCCAAACTATGGCTACACCTTC
TRBV6-4	-	-	TRBJ1-2	CASSDSGRAHYSGYTF	TGTGCCAGCAGTGACTCGGGCAGGGCCCATTACTCGGGCTACACCTTC
TRBV5-5	once	TRBD1	TRBJ2-7	CASSYWTGREQYF	TGTGCCAGCAGTTACTGGACAGGGCGGGAGCAGTACTTC
TRBV7-3	-	TRBD2	TRBJ2-3	CASSIGTSGRQGDTQYF	TGTGCCAGCAGCATCGGGACTAGCGGGAGGCAGGGAGATACGCAGTATTTT
TRBV9	-	TRBD2	TRBJ2-2	CASSPRTSGNTGELFF	TGTGCCAGCAGCCCTCGGACTAGCGGGAACACCGGGGAGCTGTTTTTT
TRBV2	-	TRBD2	TRBJ2-7	CASKTGGREYEQYF	TGTGCCAGTAAGACCGGCGGGAGAGAATACGAGCAGTACTTC
TRBV7-9	-	TRBD1	TRBJ2-1	CASSSNSGTGGREQFF	TGTGCCAGCAGCTCTAATTCCGGGACAGGGGGCCGTGAGCAGTTCTTC
TRBV9	-	TRBD2	TRBJ2-1	CASSLFGGRAINEQFF	TGTGCCAGCAGCCTTTTCGGCGGGAGGGCGATCAATGAGCAGTTCTTC
TRBV7-9	-	TRBD1	TRBJ2-5	CASSFGQGRETQYF	TGTGCCAGCAGCTTCGGACAGGGGCGAGAGACCCAGTACTTC
TRBV7-9	-	-	TRBJ1-1	CASSLDRTNTEAFF	TGTGCCAGCAGCTTAGACAGGACGAACACTGAAGCTTTCTTT
TRBV20-1	few	TRBD2	TRBJ2-7	CSASGLAGPYEQYF	TGCAGTGCTAGTGGACTAGCGGGTCCCTACGAGCAGTACTTC
TRBV19	once	-	TRBJ1-4	CASSPYQSTNEKLFF	TGTGCCAGTAGTCCATACCAGTCAACTAATGAAAAACTGTTTTTT
TRBV6-5	-	TRBD1	TRBJ1-1	CASRKQGSGVSEAFF	TGTGCCAGCAGGAAACAGGGGTCGGGGGTCTCTGAAGCTTTCTTT
TRBV5-4	-	TRBD2	TRBJ2-4	CASSRTSALSGNIQYF	TGTGCCAGCAGCCGGACTAGCGCGCTGAGCGGAAACATTCAGTACTTC
TRBV19	-	-	TRBJ2-6	CATTRRETGANVLTF	TGTGCCACGACGAGAAGGGAGACCGGGGCCAACGTCCTGACTTTC
TRBV21-1	-	-	TRBJ1-1	CASSKADMTGVLEAFF	TGTGCCAGCAGCAAAGCAGACATGACAGGGGTTCTGGAAGCTTTCTTT
TRBV6-6	-	-	TRBJ2-5	CASSSEFSQYF	TGTGCCAGCAGCTCGGAGTTCTCCCAGTACTTC
TRBV28	once	-	TRBJ2-1	CASTLGGRGSYNEQFF	TGTGCCAGCACCTTGGGGGGGCGGGGGTCCTACAATGAGCAGTTCTTC
TRBV6-5	-	TRBD1	TRBJ1-1	CASKHRDRVIEAFF	TGTGCCAGCAAACATCGCGACAGGGTGATAGAAGCTTTCTTT
TRBV10-3	-	TRBD1	TRBJ1-4	CAISGGQGSSEKLFF	TGTGCCATCAGTGGGGGACAGGGGTCATCTGAAAAACTGTTTTTT
TRBV19	once	-	TRBJ1-1	CASRGPKNTEAFF	TGTGCCAGTAGGGGGCCGAAGAACACTGAAGCTTTCTTT
TRBV19	-	TRBD1	TRBJ2-1	CASSHTGDNEQFF	TGTGCCAGTAGTCATACAGGGGACAATGAGCAGTTCTTC